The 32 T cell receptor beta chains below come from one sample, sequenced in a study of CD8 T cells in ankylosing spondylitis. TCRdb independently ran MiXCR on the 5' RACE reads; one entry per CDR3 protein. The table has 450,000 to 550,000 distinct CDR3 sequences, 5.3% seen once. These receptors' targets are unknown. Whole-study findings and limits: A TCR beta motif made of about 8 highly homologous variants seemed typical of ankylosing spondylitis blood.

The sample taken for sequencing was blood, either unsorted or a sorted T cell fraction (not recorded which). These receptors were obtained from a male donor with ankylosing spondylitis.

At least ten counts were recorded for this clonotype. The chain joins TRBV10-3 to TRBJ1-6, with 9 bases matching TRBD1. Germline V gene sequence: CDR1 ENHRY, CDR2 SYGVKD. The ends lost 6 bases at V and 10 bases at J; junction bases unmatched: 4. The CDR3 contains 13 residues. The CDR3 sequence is CAIRGDRDSPLHF. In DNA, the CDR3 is TGTGCCATCAGGGGGGACAGGGACTCACCCCTCCACTTT.

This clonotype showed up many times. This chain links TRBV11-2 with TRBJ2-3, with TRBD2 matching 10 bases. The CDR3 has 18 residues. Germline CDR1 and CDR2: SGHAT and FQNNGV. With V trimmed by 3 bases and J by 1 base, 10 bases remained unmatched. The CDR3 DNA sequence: TGTGCCAGCAGCTTTCCCTCCTTAGCGGGAGGCGGCACAGATACGCAGTATTTT. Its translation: CASSFPSLAGGGTDTQYF.

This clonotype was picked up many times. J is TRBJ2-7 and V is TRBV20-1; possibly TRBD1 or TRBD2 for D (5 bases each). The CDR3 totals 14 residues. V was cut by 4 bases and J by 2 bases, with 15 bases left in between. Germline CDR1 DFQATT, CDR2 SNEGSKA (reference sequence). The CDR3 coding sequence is TGCAGTGCTAACCCCAGGTGGGGGACCTACGAGCAGTACTTC. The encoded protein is CSANPRWGTYEQYF.

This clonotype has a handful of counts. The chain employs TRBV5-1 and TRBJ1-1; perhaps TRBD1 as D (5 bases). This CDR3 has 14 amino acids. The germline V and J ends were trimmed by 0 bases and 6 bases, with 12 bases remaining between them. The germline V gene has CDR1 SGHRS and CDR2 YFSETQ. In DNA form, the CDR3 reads TGCGCCAGCAGCTTGGCCTGGGGGATAGCTGAAGCTTTCTTT. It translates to CASSLAWGIAEAFF.

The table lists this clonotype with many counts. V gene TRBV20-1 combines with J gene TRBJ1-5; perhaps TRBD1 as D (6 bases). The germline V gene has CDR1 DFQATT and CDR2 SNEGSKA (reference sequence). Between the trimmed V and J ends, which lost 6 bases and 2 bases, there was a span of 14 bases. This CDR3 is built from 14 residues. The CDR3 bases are TGCAGTGCAAGGGACACTGTGGGCAATCAGCCCCAGCATTTT. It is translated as CSARDTVGNQPQHF.

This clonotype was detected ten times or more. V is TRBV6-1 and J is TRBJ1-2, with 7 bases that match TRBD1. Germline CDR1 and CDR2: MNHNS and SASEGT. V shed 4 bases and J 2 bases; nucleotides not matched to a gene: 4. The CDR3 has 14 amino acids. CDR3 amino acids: CASSGSGGNYGYTF. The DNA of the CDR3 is TGTGCCAGCAGTGGTTCAGGGGGGAACTATGGCTACACCTTC.

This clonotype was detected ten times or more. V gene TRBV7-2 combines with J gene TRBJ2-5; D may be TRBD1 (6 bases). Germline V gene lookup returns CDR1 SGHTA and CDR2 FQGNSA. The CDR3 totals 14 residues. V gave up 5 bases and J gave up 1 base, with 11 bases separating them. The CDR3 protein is CASSRTGSQETQYF. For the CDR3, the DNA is TGTGCCAGCAGCCGAACAGGGTCCCAAGAGACCCAGTACTTC.

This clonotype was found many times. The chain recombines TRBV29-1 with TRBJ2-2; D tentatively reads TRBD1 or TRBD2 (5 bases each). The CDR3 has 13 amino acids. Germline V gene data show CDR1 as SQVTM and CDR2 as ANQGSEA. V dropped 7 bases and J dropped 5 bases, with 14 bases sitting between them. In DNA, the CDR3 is TGCAGCGCTGGGGGTCCTCGAACCGGGGAGCTGTTTTTT. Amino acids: CSAGGPRTGELFF.

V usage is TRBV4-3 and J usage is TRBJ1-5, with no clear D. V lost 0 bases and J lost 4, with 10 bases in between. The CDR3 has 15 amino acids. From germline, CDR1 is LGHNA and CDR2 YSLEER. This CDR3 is CASSQDYSGNQPQHF. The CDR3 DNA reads TGCGCCAGCAGCCAAGATTATTCGGGGAATCAGCCCCAGCATTTT.

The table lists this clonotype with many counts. CDR3: CASSPDQGTNEKLFF. In DNA, the CDR3 is TGTGCCAGCTCACCCGATCAGGGAACTAATGAAAAACTGTTTTTT. The chain combines TRBV18 with TRBJ1-4, with D possibly being TRBD1 (5 bases). This CDR3 has 15 residues. The germline gives CDR1 KGHSH, CDR2 LQKENI. With 3 bases removed from V and 1 base from J, the gap between germline ends came to 9 bases.

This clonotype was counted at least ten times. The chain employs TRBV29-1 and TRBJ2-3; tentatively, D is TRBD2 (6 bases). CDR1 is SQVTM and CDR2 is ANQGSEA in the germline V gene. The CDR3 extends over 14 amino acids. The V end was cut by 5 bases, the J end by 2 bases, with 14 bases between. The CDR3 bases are TGCAGCGTTCCCATGGGGGGATTCACAGATACGCAGTATTTT. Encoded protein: CSVPMGGFTDTQYF.

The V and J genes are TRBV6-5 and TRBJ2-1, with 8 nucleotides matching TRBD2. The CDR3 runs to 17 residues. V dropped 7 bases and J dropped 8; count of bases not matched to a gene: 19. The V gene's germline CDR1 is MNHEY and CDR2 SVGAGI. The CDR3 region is CASKLRPSGWLGDEQFF. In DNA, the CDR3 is TGTGCCAGCAAGTTACGCCCTAGCGGGTGGCTGGGGGATGAGCAGTTCTTC.

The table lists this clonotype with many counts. CDR3 residues: CASRELAGGADTQYF. The CDR3 DNA follows: TGCGCCAGCAGGGAACTAGCGGGAGGTGCAGATACGCAGTATTTT. This chain uses TRBV5-1 with TRBJ2-3, with 12 bases identical to TRBD2. Germline V CDR1 and CDR2: SGHRS, YFSETQ. Trimming removed 5 bases from V and 4 bases from J; junction bases left unmatched: 5. The CDR3 sequence is 15 residues long.

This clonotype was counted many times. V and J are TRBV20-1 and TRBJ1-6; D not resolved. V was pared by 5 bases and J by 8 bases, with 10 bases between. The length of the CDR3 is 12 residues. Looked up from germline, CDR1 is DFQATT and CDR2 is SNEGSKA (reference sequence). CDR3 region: CSALLWDSPLHF. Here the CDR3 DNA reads TGCAGTGCTCTTTTGTGGGATTCACCCCTCCACTTT.

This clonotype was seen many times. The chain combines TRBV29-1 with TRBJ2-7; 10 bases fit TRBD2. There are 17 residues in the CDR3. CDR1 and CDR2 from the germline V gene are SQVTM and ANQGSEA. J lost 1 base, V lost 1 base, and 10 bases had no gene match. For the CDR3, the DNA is TGCAGCGTTGAAGGGGCTAGCGGGAGTCATGTTTCCTACGAGCAGTACTTC. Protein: CSVEGASGSHVSYEQYF.

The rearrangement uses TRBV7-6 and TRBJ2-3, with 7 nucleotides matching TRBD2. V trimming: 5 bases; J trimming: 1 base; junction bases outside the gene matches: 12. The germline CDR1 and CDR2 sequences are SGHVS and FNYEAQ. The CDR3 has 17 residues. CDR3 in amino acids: CASSAGRLADRTDTQYF. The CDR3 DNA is TGTGCCAGCAGCGCAGGGCGTCTAGCGGACCGCACAGATACGCAGTATTTT.

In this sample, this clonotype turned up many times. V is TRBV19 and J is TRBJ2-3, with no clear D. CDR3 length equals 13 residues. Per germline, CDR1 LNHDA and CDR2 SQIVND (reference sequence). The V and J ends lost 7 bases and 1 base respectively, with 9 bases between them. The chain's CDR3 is CASKGYGTDTQYF. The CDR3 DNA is TGTGCCAGTAAGGGCTACGGCACAGATACGCAGTATTTT.

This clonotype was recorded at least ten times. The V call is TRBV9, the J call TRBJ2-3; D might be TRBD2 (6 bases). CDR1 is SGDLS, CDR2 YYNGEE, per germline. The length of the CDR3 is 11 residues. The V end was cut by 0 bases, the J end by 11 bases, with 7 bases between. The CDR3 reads CASSVGTMQYF. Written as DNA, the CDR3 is TGTGCCAGCAGCGTAGGGACTATGCAGTATTTT.

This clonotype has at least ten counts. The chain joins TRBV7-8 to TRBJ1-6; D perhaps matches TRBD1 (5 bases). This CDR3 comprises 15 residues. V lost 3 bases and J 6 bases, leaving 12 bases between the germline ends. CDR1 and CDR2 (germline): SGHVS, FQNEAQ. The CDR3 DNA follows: TGTGCCAGCAGCTTGGCATGGGGGGTTAATTCACCCCTCCACTTT. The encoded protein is CASSLAWGVNSPLHF. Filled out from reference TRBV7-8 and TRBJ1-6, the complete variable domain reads GAGVSQSPRYKVAKRGQDVALRCDPISGHVSLFWYQQALGQGPEFLTYFQNEAQLDKSGLPSDRFFAERPEGSVSTLKIQRTQQEDSAVYLCASSLAWGVNSPLHFGNGTRLTVT.

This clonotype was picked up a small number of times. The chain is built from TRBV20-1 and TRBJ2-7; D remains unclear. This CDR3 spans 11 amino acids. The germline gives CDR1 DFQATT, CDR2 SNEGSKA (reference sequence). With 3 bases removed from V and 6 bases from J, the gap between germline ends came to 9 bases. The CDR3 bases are TGCAGTGCTAGTATACGGCGCGAGCAGTACTTC. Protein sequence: CSASIRREQYF.

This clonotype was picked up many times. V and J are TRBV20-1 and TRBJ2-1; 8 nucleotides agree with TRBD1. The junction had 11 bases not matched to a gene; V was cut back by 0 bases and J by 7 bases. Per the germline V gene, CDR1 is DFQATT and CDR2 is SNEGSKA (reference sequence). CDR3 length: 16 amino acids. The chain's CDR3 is CSARDAGTGLGNEQFF. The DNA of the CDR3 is TGCAGTGCTAGAGATGCCGGGACAGGTCTCGGAAATGAGCAGTTCTTC.

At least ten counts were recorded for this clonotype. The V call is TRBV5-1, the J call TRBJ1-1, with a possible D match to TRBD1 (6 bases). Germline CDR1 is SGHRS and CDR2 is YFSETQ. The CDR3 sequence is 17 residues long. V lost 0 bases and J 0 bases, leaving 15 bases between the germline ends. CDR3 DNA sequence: TGCGCCAGCAGCTTGGCCAGGGGAAACTCCTTGAACACTGAAGCTTTCTTT. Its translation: CASSLARGNSLNTEAFF.

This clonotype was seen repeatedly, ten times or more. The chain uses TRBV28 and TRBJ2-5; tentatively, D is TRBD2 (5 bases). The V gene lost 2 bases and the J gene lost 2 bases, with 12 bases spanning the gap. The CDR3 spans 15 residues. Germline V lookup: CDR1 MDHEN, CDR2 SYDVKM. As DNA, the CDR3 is TGTGCCAGCAGTTTACTCGGGGATAGACAAGAGACCCAGTACTTC. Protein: CASSLLGDRQETQYF.

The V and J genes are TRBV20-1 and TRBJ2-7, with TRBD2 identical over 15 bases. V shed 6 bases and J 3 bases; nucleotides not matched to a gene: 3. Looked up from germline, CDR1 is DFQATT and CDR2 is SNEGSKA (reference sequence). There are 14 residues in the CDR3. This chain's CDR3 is CSAGTSGGFYEQYF. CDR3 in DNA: TGCAGTGCAGGGACTAGCGGGGGGTTCTACGAGCAGTACTTC.

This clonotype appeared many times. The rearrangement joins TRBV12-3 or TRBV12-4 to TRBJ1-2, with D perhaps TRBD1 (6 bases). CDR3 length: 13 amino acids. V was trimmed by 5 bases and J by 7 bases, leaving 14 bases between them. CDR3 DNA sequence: TGTGCCAGCAGTCTGGAGACAGGCGGTGGCTACACCTTC. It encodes CASSLETGGGYTF.

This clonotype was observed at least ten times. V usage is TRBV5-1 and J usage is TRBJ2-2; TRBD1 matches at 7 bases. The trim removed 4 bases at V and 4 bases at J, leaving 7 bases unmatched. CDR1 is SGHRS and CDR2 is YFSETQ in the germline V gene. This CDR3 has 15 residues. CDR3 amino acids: CASSQNPGGTGELFF. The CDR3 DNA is TGCGCCAGCAGCCAGAACCCAGGGGGCACCGGGGAGCTGTTTTTT.

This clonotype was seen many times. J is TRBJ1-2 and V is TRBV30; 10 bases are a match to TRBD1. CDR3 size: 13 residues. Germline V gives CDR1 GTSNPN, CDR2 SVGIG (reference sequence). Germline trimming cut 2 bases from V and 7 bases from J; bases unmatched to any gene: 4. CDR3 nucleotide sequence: TGTGCCTGGAGTAGGGACAGGGGTGTTGGCTACACCTTC. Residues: CAWSRDRGVGYTF.

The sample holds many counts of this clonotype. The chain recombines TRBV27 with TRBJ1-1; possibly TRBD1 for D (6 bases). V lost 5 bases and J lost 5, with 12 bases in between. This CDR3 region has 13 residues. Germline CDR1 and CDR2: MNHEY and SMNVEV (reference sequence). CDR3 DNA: TGTGCCAGCAGTGCAACAGGGTGGACTGAAGCTTTCTTT. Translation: CASSATGWTEAFF.

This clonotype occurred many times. CDR3 DNA sequence: TGTGCCATCAGTGTAAACCCCCACGAGCAGTACTTC. This translates into CAISVNPHEQYF. The chain joins TRBV10-3 to TRBJ2-7; the D is unclear. CDR3 length equals 12 residues. Germline V lookup: CDR1 ENHRY, CDR2 SYGVKD. Trimming removed 4 bases from V and 5 bases from J, with 9 bases in between.

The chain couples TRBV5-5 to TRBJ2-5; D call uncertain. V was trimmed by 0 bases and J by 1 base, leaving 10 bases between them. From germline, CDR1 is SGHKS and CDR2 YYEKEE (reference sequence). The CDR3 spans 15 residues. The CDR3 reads CASSLATGGQETQYF. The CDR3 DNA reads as TGTGCCAGCAGCTTGGCCACGGGCGGCCAAGAGACCCAGTACTTC.

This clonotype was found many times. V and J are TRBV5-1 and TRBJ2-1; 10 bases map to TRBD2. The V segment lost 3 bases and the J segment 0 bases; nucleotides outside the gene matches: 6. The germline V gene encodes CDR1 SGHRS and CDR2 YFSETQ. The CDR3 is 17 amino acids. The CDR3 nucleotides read TGCGCCAGCAGCTGGGGCGCTAGCGGGAGCTCCTACAATGAGCAGTTCTTC. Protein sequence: CASSWGASGSSYNEQFF.

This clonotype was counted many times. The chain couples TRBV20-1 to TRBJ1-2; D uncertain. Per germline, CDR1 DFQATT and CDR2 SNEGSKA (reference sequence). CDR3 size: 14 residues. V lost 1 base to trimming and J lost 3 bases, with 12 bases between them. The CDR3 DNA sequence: TGCAGTGCTAGAGTTGGAAAGGTTTACTATGGCTACACCTTC. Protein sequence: CSARVGKVYYGYTF.